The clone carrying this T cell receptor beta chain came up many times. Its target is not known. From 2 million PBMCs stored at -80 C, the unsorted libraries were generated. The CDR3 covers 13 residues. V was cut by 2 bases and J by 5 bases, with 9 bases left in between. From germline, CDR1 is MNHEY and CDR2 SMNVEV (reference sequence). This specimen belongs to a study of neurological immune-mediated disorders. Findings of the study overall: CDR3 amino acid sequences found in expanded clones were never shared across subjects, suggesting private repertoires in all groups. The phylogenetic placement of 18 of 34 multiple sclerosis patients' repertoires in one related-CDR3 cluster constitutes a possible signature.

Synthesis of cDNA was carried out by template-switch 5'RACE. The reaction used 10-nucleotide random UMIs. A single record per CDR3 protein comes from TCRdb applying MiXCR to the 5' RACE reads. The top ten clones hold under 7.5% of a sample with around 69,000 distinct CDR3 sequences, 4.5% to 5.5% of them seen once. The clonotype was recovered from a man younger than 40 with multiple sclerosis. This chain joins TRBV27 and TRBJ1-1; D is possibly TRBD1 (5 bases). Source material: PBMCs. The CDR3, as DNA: TGTGCCAGCAGTTTAGCAGGGATTACTGAAGCTTTCTTT. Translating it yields CASSLAGITEAFF.